This TCR beta chain was identified in a study of shared clonotypes between healthy human individuals. Germline loops: CDR1 MNHNY, CDR2 SVGAGI (reference sequence). CDR3 length: 13 residues. Trimming removed 7 bases at V and 3 bases at J, with 12 bases between. Data came from immunoSEQ multiplex PCR; TCRdb stores just in-frame clones and leaves some out. The sample yields some 2.4 million clones, under 95% seen once. From CD4+ cells came CD45RA+ naive and CD45RA-negative memory subsets. The chain uses TRBV6-6 and TRBJ1-1, with D possibly being TRBD1 (5 bases). Sequencing input: naive CD4+ T cells from PBMCs. Subset indicated: CD45RA+ positively selected. This receptor was taken from a man between 18 and 35 years old in good health. Some clones in this sample may be carry-over from other donors' samples. The CDR3 coding sequence is TGTGCCAGCATTAAGGGGCGCTACACTGAAGCTTTCTTT. Its protein is CASIKGRYTEAFF.